This T cell receptor (beta chain) was documented in a study of response to subunit inactivated influenza vaccine. Notes on this clonotype: The antigen is unknown.

One entry per CDR3 protein, called by TCRdb with MiXCR from the RT-PCR reads. The table includes more than 700,000 distinct CDR3 sequences, 21% detected once. Germline CDR1 SGHNT, CDR2 YYREEE (reference sequence). Trimming at V came to 2 bases and at J to 5 bases, leaving 8 bases not matched to a gene. The CDR3 sequence is 16 residues long. Study-level findings and limits: Few additional T cells are recruited per seasonal influenza vaccination, authors suggested.

This clonotype was obtained from a man aged 50 to 60 who received an inactivated influenza vaccine. The rearrangement joins TRBV5-4 to TRBJ2-1, with 9 bases fitting TRBD2. The starting material was PBMCs from blood, obtained about 5 days after vaccination. CDR3 nucleotide sequence: TGTGCCAGCAGCTTCCCTAGCGGGAAAGTGAACAATGAGCAGTTCTTC. It translates to CASSFPSGKVNNEQFF.